This T cell receptor (beta chain) was identified during a study of T cell changes during pregnancy in multiple sclerosis. Trimming took 8 bases from V and 3 from J, leaving 14 bases between them. The CDR3 is made up of 13 amino acids. The germline gives CDR1 SGHVS, CDR2 FQNEAQ. Only in-frame clones appear in the TCRdb table, and some are missing; sequencing was by immunoSEQ multiplex PCR. The data hold 40,000 to 45,000 clones, with approximately 92% observed a single time. This receptor was identified in a female donor with multiple sclerosis, enrolled in a pregnancy study. The genes are TRBV7-8 and TRBJ2-7, with D perhaps assigned TRBD1 or TRBD2 (5 bases each). Sequenced: peripheral blood. The CDR3 coding sequence is TGTGCCAGCTCCCGGGGCGACCTCTACGAGCAGTACTTC. Its protein is CASSRGDLYEQYF.